This passage covers 26 T cell receptor beta chains from one sample sequenced in a study of CD8 T cells in Susac syndrome. Reverse transcription used roughly 0.45 to 1 ug RNA and random hexamers. TCRdb reprocessed the immunoSEQ multiplex PCR reads via MiXCR and lists one record per CDR3 protein. Among around 150,000 distinct CDR3 sequences, more than 90% were seen once, and the ten largest hold around 0.14%. The sequenced material came from CD4+ T cells from PBMCs. Receptor source: a human donor in good health.

The V call is TRBV29-1, the J call TRBJ1-1; D might be TRBD1 (6 bases). The V and J ends lost 3 bases and 3 bases respectively, with 17 bases between them. CDR1 and CDR2 from the germline V gene are SQVTM and ANQGSEA. There are 15 residues in the CDR3. The CDR3 DNA sequence: TGCAGCGTTGATGGGGTACAGAGGGGGGACACTGAAGCTTTCTTT. It specifies CSVDGVQRGDTEAFF.

The chain is built from TRBV7-3 and TRBJ2-2; D gene uncertain. This CDR3 region has 14 residues. V lost 5 bases to trimming and J lost 3 bases, with 10 bases between them. Germline CDR1 is SGHTA and CDR2 is FQGTGA. The CDR3 sequence: CASSKYEDTGELFF. CDR3 nucleotide sequence: TGTGCCAGCAGCAAGTACGAGGACACCGGGGAGCTGTTTTTT.

The rearrangement links TRBV6-2 or TRBV6-3 to TRBJ2-7; perhaps TRBD1 as D (7 bases). Trimming stripped 10 bases from V and 6 bases from J, with 13 bases between. Germline-derived CDR1 and CDR2 are MNHEY and SVGEGT. This CDR3 has 11 amino acids. For the CDR3, the DNA is TGTGCCACCGCTCAGGGGGGCGAGCAGTACTTC. This codes for CATAQGGEQYF.

This clonotype has just one count. The rearrangement links TRBV20-1 to TRBJ2-3, with D perhaps TRBD2 (6 bases). This CDR3 is built from 15 residues. From germline, CDR1 is DFQATT and CDR2 SNEGSKA (reference sequence). Trimming shortened V by 4 bases and J by 8 bases, and 22 bases separated the two germline ends. This chain's CDR3 is CSANRLRLAGSTQYF. CDR3 nucleotides: TGCAGTGCTAATCGGCTTAGGCTAGCCGGGAGTACGCAGTATTTT.

The chain links TRBV19 to TRBJ1-1; no reliable D call. This CDR3 spans 11 amino acids. Trimming cost V 3 bases and J 5 bases, with 4 bases left between them. Germline CDR1 reads LNHDA; CDR2 reads SQIVND (reference sequence). The CDR3 sequence is CASSMWTEAFF. The CDR3 DNA sequence: TGTGCCAGTAGTATGTGGACTGAAGCTTTCTTT.

This chain connects TRBV15 to TRBJ2-7; the D gene is possibly TRBD2 (5 bases). Trimming left V 0 bases short and J 0 bases short, with 12 bases between. The CDR3 runs to 16 residues. Germline CDR1 LNHNV, CDR2 YYDKDF (reference sequence). The CDR3 sequence is CATSRDRGFPSYEQYF. As DNA, the CDR3 is TGTGCCACCAGCAGAGATCGAGGGTTCCCCTCCTACGAGCAGTACTTC.

V and J are TRBV27 and TRBJ2-7; D is possibly TRBD1 (5 bases). V was shortened by 5 bases and J by 0 bases, with 20 bases between the two germline ends. CDR1 MNHEY and CDR2 SMNVEV come from the germline V gene (reference sequence). The CDR3 totals 17 residues. The CDR3 nucleotides read TGTGCCAGCAGTCCACCTGTTCTGTTTAGGGGCTCCTACGAGCAGTACTTC. Amino acid sequence: CASSPPVLFRGSYEQYF.

The rearrangement uses TRBV30 and TRBJ2-5, with D tentatively TRBD2 (6 bases). This CDR3 has 11 residues. V was cut by 7 bases and J by 4 bases, with 10 bases left in between. The germline gives CDR1 GTSNPN, CDR2 SVGIG (reference sequence). CDR3 sequence reads: CASGTPETQYF. The CDR3 nucleotides read TGTGCCTCCGGGACTCCAGAGACCCAGTACTTC. Full variable domain (missing parts from reference TRBV30 and TRBJ2-5): SQTIHQWPATLVQPVGSPLSLECTVEGTSNPNLYWYRQAAGRGLQLLFYSVGIGQISSEVPQNLSASRPQDRQFILSSKKLLLSDSGFYLCASGTPETQYFGPGTRLLVL.

The chain carries TRBV29-1 and TRBJ2-7; possibly TRBD2 for D (5 bases). The CDR3 spans 13 residues. V gave up 4 bases and J gave up 7 bases, with 17 bases separating them. Germline V gives CDR1 SQVTM, CDR2 ANQGSEA. The CDR3 DNA reads TGCAGCGTTGCCGGGATAACGGCAAGGGAGCAGTACTTC. Residues: CSVAGITAREQYF.

The chain employs TRBV7-8 and TRBJ2-3; 7 bases line up with TRBD2. Trimming at V came to 2 bases and at J to 8 bases, leaving 4 bases not matched to a gene. This CDR3 is built from 13 residues. Germline V gene data show CDR1 as SGHVS and CDR2 as FQNEAQ. The CDR3 region is CASSLFGEGTQYF. The CDR3 coding sequence is TGTGCCAGCAGCTTATTTGGGGAGGGTACGCAGTATTTT.

This sequence joins TRBV28 and TRBJ1-2, with unresolved D. Looked up from germline, CDR1 is MDHEN and CDR2 is SYDVKM. This CDR3 has 13 amino acids. V was pared by 6 bases and J by 6 bases, with 14 bases between. The CDR3 is CASSRRTANGYTF. DNA for the CDR3: TGTGCCAGCAGCCGAAGGACGGCGAATGGCTACACCTTC.

The chain has TRBV7-9 and TRBJ2-4; D possibly uses TRBD1 or TRBD2 (5 bases each). V was cut by 4 bases and J by 8 bases, with 15 bases left in between. The CDR3 extends over 14 amino acids. CDR1 is SEHNR and CDR2 is FQNEAQ in the germline V gene (reference sequence). CDR3 sequence: CASSWGSVGDIQYF. CDR3 in DNA: TGTGCCAGCAGCTGGGGGTCCGTAGGGGACATTCAGTACTTC.

The genes are TRBV9 and TRBJ2-1; D is unresolved. With 4 bases removed from V and 0 bases from J, the gap between germline ends came to 14 bases. This CDR3 is 16 amino acids long. CDR1 and CDR2 from the germline V gene are SGDLS and YYNGEE. CDR3 DNA: TGTGCCAGCAGCCGAGATCGGTGGAGCTCCTACAATGAGCAGTTCTTC. It specifies CASSRDRWSSYNEQFF.

The V and J genes are TRBV5-1 and TRBJ2-7; the match to TRBD2 covers 7 bases. V lost 0 bases, J lost 3 bases, and 3 bases stayed unmatched. Looked up from germline, CDR1 is SGHRS and CDR2 is YFSETQ. This CDR3 is 14 amino acids long. CDR3 amino acids: CASSLAGRLYEQYF. The CDR3, as DNA: TGCGCCAGCAGCTTGGCCGGGAGGCTCTACGAGCAGTACTTC.

Only a few counts were recorded for this clonotype. The chain joins TRBV6-2 or TRBV6-3 to TRBJ1-1, with D perhaps TRBD1 (5 bases). The CDR3 spans 14 residues. Germline V gives CDR1 MNHEY, CDR2 SVGEGT. Trimming took 6 bases from V and 0 from J, leaving 11 bases between them. The CDR3 DNA sequence: TGTGCCAGCAGCCCGGGGGGTTTGAACACTGAAGCTTTCTTT. Protein: CASSPGGLNTEAFF.

The chain uses TRBV14 and TRBJ1-1; D is possibly TRBD1 (5 bases). This CDR3 is built from 14 residues. From germline, CDR1 is SGHDN and CDR2 FVKESK. Trimming took 4 bases from V and 6 from J, leaving 15 bases between them. The CDR3 nucleotides read TGTGCCAGCAGCCCACCTTCCTGGGGCCCTGAAGCTTTCTTT. Encoded protein: CASSPPSWGPEAFF.

The chain has TRBV7-2 and TRBJ2-7; 9 bases map to TRBD1. V lost 5 bases, J lost 2 bases, and 4 bases stayed unmatched. The CDR3 is made up of 14 amino acids. In germline, CDR1 is SGHTA, CDR2 FQGNSA. CDR3 in DNA: TGTGCCAGCAGCAAGGACAGGGGAACCTACGAGCAGTACTTC. Protein product: CASSKDRGTYEQYF.

V is TRBV16 and J is TRBJ2-5; D is unresolved. V was clipped by 4 bases and J by 5 bases, with 17 bases between them. The V gene's germline CDR1 is KGHSY and CDR2 FQNENV. The CDR3 is 15 residues long. The CDR3 nucleotides read TGTGCCAGCAGCCGGAATAGGCTGGCCCGGGAGACCCAGTACTTC. Amino acid sequence: CASSRNRLARETQYF. The full variable domain, with the rest looked up from reference TRBV16 and TRBJ2-5, is GEEVAQTPKHLVRGEGQKAKLYCAPIKGHSYVFWYQQVLKNEFKFLISFQNENVFDETGMPKERFSAKCLPNSPCSLEIQATKLEDSAVYFCASSRNRLARETQYFGPGTRLLVL.

V and J are TRBV12-3 or TRBV12-4 and TRBJ2-1; 10 bases line up with TRBD2. This CDR3 contains 14 residues. After removal of 6 bases from V and 7 bases from J, the junction contained 6 bases not matched to a gene. Written as DNA, the CDR3 is TGTGCCAGCAGCCGGGGGACTAGCGCAAATGAGCAGTTCTTC. Translating gives CASSRGTSANEQFF.

The CDR3 loop is CASKPGHTGELFF. DNA of the CDR3: TGTGCCAGCAAACCAGGGCACACCGGGGAGCTGTTTTTT. This chain links TRBV28 with TRBJ2-2; tentatively, D is TRBD1 (5 bases). The CDR3 runs to 13 residues. Germline CDR1 and CDR2: MDHEN and SYDVKM. The V gene lost 7 bases and the J gene lost 3 bases, with 9 bases spanning the gap.

This clonotype has only one observation. This chain uses TRBV24-1 with TRBJ2-3, with TRBD2 identical over 7 bases. The junction had 9 bases not matched to a gene; V was cut back by 4 bases and J by 6 bases. This CDR3 spans 15 amino acids. Per the germline V gene, CDR1 is KGHDR and CDR2 is SFDVKD. This chain's CDR3 is CATSDSTSVGDTQYF. CDR3 sequence (DNA): TGTGCCACCAGTGACTCAACTAGCGTTGGGGATACGCAGTATTTT.

The V and J genes are TRBV9 and TRBJ2-1; tentative D call: TRBD2 (6 bases). The V gene lost 5 bases and the J gene lost 2 bases, with 20 bases spanning the gap. Germline V gene sequence: CDR1 SGDLS, CDR2 YYNGEE. CDR3 length: 17 residues. The CDR3 nucleotides read TGTGCCAGCAGTTCCCCAGGGACTCGGGGTCCCTACAATGAGCAGTTCTTC. It encodes CASSSPGTRGPYNEQFF.

This chain connects TRBV28 to TRBJ2-7; TRBD1 is a possible D gene (5 bases). The CDR3 extends over 13 amino acids. V shed 6 bases and J shed 6 bases, with 15 bases lying between them. CDR1 and CDR2 from the germline V gene are MDHEN and SYDVKM. The CDR3 nucleotides read TGTGCCAGCAGCCGACAGCTGGGGCGCGAGCAGTACTTC. Its translation: CASSRQLGREQYF. Based on the CDR3 plus reference TRBV28 and TRBJ2-7, the full variable domain is DVKVTQSSRYLVKRTGEKVFLECVQDMDHENMFWYRQDPGLGLRLIYFSYDVKMKEKGDIPEGYSVSREKKERFSLILESASTNQTSMYLCASSRQLGREQYFGPGTRLTVT.

This chain connects TRBV6-2 or TRBV6-3 to TRBJ2-7; D may be TRBD2 (6 bases). Trimming removed 6 bases at V and 1 base at J, with 13 bases between. The CDR3 covers 14 residues. Germline CDR1 MNHEY, CDR2 SVGEGT. CDR3 coding DNA: TGTGCCAGCAGGCCACCGGGACTGTCCTACGAGCAGTACTTC. Its translation: CASRPPGLSYEQYF.

The chain recombines TRBV10-3 with TRBJ2-7; D is tentatively TRBD1 or TRBD2 (5 bases each). Germline CDR1 is ENHRY and CDR2 is SYGVKD. The CDR3 length is 15 residues. The ends were cut back, 4 bases at V and 0 bases at J, with 13 bases in the middle. The CDR3 loop is CAISAGPRSSYEQYF. The CDR3 region has the DNA TGTGCCATCAGTGCGGGACCCCGGAGCTCCTACGAGCAGTACTTC.

The gene calls are TRBV20-1 and TRBJ2-7; the D gene is possibly TRBD1 (5 bases). This CDR3 is built from 12 residues. The V and J ends lost 5 bases and 3 bases respectively, with 11 bases between them. Per germline, CDR1 DFQATT and CDR2 SNEGSKA (reference sequence). CDR3 DNA: TGCAGTGCTCCAGACAGCAGCTACGAGCAGTACTTC. This sequence encodes CSAPDSSYEQYF.